Each of the 17 T cell receptor beta chains below was sequenced from the same sample in a study of brain T cells in children with intractable seizures. Sequencing was performed with immunoSEQ multiplex PCR; in TCRdb, only in-frame clones are kept and a portion is missing. The sample yields under 45,000 clones, over 75% seen once. This sample comprised peripheral blood, obtained at surgery. These receptors originate from a girl aged 2-9 years with tuberous sclerosis and intractable seizures.

The V and J genes are TRBV5-6 and TRBJ2-5; weak D call: TRBD1 (6 bases). The V gene lost 0 bases and the J gene lost 1 base, with 10 bases spanning the gap. This CDR3 is 15 amino acids long. Germline CDR1 and CDR2: SGHDT and YYEEEE. CDR3 sequence reads: CASSLASRGQETQYF. The DNA for the CDR3 is TGTGCCAGCAGCTTGGCCAGCAGGGGCCAAGAGACCCAGTACTTC.

This chain joins TRBV6-5 and TRBJ1-6; D perhaps matches TRBD1 (5 bases). There are 15 residues in the CDR3. The V and J ends lost 7 bases and 8 bases respectively, with 18 bases between them. CDR1 is MNHEY, CDR2 SVGAGI, per germline. CDR3 sequence: CASIKGSTGYSPLHF. As DNA, the CDR3 is TGTGCCAGCATAAAGGGGAGCACGGGATATTCACCCCTCCACTTT.

The J gene is TRBJ1-1, the V gene TRBV30; possible D gene TRBD1, 6 bases. The V gene's germline CDR1 is GTSNPN and CDR2 SVGIG (reference sequence). V dropped 5 bases and J dropped 3 bases, with 22 bases sitting between them. The CDR3 runs to 16 residues. The CDR3 nucleotides are TGTGCCTGGTCCTTCCGGGACACTAAGACCGACACTGAAGCTTTCTTT. Translating gives CAWSFRDTKTDTEAFF.

CDR3 nucleotides: TGCAGCGCTGGGGAGGGGGCCTACGAGCAGTACTTC. Its translation is CSAGEGAYEQYF. The rearrangement links TRBV29-1 to TRBJ2-7, with D possibly being TRBD2 (7 bases). V was cut by 7 bases and J by 2 bases, with 12 bases left in between. The CDR3 has 12 amino acids. The V gene's germline CDR1 is SQVTM and CDR2 ANQGSEA.

The V gene is TRBV5-8, the J gene TRBJ1-2, with D possibly matching TRBD1 (5 bases). V was shortened by 2 bases and J by 4 bases, with 15 bases between the two germline ends. Germline V lookup: CDR1 SGHTS, CDR2 YDEGEE. The CDR3 spans 15 residues. For the CDR3, the DNA is TGTGCCAGCAGCTTAAACAGGAACGCCGCCTATGGCTACACCTTC. Encoded protein: CASSLNRNAAYGYTF.

The chain has TRBV5-8 and TRBJ1-2, with D hard to call. Germline lookup yields CDR1 SGHTS and CDR2 YDEGEE. The length of the CDR3 is 15 residues. V was clipped by 4 bases and J by 2 bases, with 15 bases between them. This CDR3 is CASSASATLNYGYTF. CDR3 DNA: TGTGCCAGCAGCGCCTCTGCCACTCTGAACTATGGCTACACCTTC.

Comment on this clone: At one end the junction does not follow the germline gene, possibly because of a read error. In DNA, the CDR3 is TGTGCCAGTAGGATAGGGCTTCAGCCCCAGCATTTT. It encodes CASRIGLQPQHF. This sequence joins TRBV19 and TRBJ1-5; D is undetermined. CDR1 LNHDA and CDR2 SQIVND come from the germline V gene (reference sequence). The CDR3 has 12 amino acids.

The rearrangement uses TRBV29-1 and TRBJ2-5; TRBD1 might be the D (5 bases). Germline V CDR1 and CDR2: SQVTM, ANQGSEA. The CDR3 runs to 13 residues. V lost 0 bases and J lost 10, with 15 bases in between. The CDR3 nucleotides read TGCAGCGTTGAAGATGGCCCGATAGGGGTCCAGTACTTC. The encoded protein is CSVEDGPIGVQYF.

V and J are TRBV27 and TRBJ2-4, with TRBD1 matching 10 bases. The germline CDR1 and CDR2 sequences are MNHEY and SMNVEV (reference sequence). This CDR3 region has 14 residues. J gave up 8 bases and V 5 bases, and 6 bases lay outside the gene matches. DNA of the CDR3: TGTGCCAGCAGTGGAGGGGACAGGGGTTACATTCAGTACTTC. Encoded protein: CASSGGDRGYIQYF.

The chain links TRBV19 to TRBJ2-2, with D perhaps TRBD1 (5 bases). The CDR3 has 14 amino acids. Between the trimmed V and J ends, which lost 6 bases and 1 base, there was a span of 9 bases. Germline-derived CDR1 and CDR2 are LNHDA and SQIVND (reference sequence). DNA of the CDR3: TGTGCCAGTAGGAGTCAGGGGAACACCGGGGAGCTGTTTTTT. Translation gives CASRSQGNTGELFF.

This sequence joins TRBV3-1 (or the pseudogene TRBV3-2) and TRBJ1-1; D might be TRBD1 (5 bases). Germline V gene sequence: CDR1 LGHDT, CDR2 YNNKEL (reference sequence). Trimming removed 6 bases at V and 5 bases at J, with 16 bases between. CDR3 length: 14 residues. This CDR3 reads CASSTEGILTEAFF. DNA for the CDR3: TGTGCCAGCAGTACAGAGGGGATTTTAACTGAAGCTTTCTTT.

The chain couples TRBV29-1 to TRBJ1-2; 9 bases are a match to TRBD1. The germline V gene encodes CDR1 SQVTM and CDR2 ANQGSEA. After removal of 6 bases from V and 7 bases from J, the junction contained 15 bases not matched to a gene. The length of the CDR3 is 15 residues. In DNA form, the CDR3 reads TGCAGCGTCACCTCCCCGGGACAGGGCGAAGGTGGCTACACCTTC. This gives the protein CSVTSPGQGEGGYTF. The full variable domain, in which reference TRBV29-1 and TRBJ1-2 provide the parts outside the CDR3, is SAVISQKPSRDICQRGTSLTIQCQVDSQVTMMFWYRQQPGQSLTLIATANQGSEATYESGFVIDKFPISRPNLTFSTLTVSNMSPEDSSIYLCSVTSPGQGEGGYTFGSGTRLTVV.

The genes are TRBV30 and TRBJ2-7; D is possibly TRBD1 (6 bases). The ends were cut back, 3 bases at V and 6 bases at J, with 18 bases in the middle. This CDR3 has 14 residues. Germline V gives CDR1 GTSNPN, CDR2 SVGIG (reference sequence). CDR3: CAWSGLGGHTEQYF. As DNA, the CDR3 is TGTGCCTGGAGCGGGCTAGGGGGTCATACCGAGCAGTACTTC.

The J gene is TRBJ2-3, the V gene TRBV5-1, with D possibly TRBD2 on 5 matching bases. CDR1 is SGHRS and CDR2 is YFSETQ in the germline V gene. The CDR3 extends over 17 amino acids. Trimming stripped 4 bases from V and 6 bases from J, with 24 bases between. CDR3 DNA: TGCGCCAGCAGCCCTCTGGCGGGTGTTACGGCTATGGATACGCAGTATTTT. This gives the protein CASSPLAGVTAMDTQYF.

The CDR3 spells CASSPWGLATDTQYF. CDR3 sequence (DNA): TGTGCCAGCAGCCCGTGGGGACTAGCCACAGATACGCAGTATTTT. V and J are TRBV7-3 and TRBJ2-3, with 9 bases that match TRBD2. V shed 5 bases and J 2 bases; nucleotides not matched to a gene: 5. Germline values: CDR1 SGHTA, CDR2 FQGTGA. There are 15 residues in the CDR3.

The CDR3 DNA sequence: TGTGCCAGCAGACACCCCTTCGTCGGGAATGAAAAACTGTTTTTT. Translating gives CASRHPFVGNEKLFF. The V call is TRBV28, the J call TRBJ1-4; D call uncertain. V was pared by 6 bases and J by 5 bases, with 16 bases between. The CDR3 contains 15 residues. Germline-derived CDR1 and CDR2 are MDHEN and SYDVKM.

The rearrangement joins TRBV11-3 to TRBJ2-1; 9 bases line up with TRBD2. The CDR3 extends over 15 amino acids. Germline V lookup: CDR1 SGHNT, CDR2 YENEEA. Trimming cost V 2 bases and J 7 bases; bases outside gene matches: 6. The DNA of the CDR3 is TGTGCCAGCAGCTTAAGGCGGGGGGGAGGAAATGAGCAGTTCTTC. Translation: CASSLRRGGGNEQFF.